These 20 T cell receptor beta chains came from one sample sequenced in a study of blood T cell repertoires in COVID-19. Some clones are missing from TCRdb's copy, which holds only in-frame ones; the method was immunoSEQ multiplex PCR. The sample includes around 500,000 clones, 80% to 90% of them seen just once. Material: peripheral blood. These receptor sequences come from a human donor in a cohort sampled during active COVID-19.

The chain uses TRBV25-1 and TRBJ1-1, with D perhaps matching TRBD1 (5 bases). The ends were cut back, 8 bases at V and 5 bases at J, with 18 bases in the middle. This CDR3 comprises 14 residues. CDR1 MGHDK and CDR2 SYGVNS come from the germline V gene. The CDR3 DNA reads TGTGCCAGCTTCGGACCGCCGGAGGGGACTGAAGCTTTCTTT. As protein: CASFGPPEGTEAFF.

The V call is TRBV7-9, the J call TRBJ2-7; D is possibly TRBD1 or TRBD2 (5 bases each). Trimming stripped 8 bases from V and 5 bases from J, with 16 bases between. The CDR3 spans 13 residues. CDR1 is SEHNR, CDR2 FQNEAQ, per germline (reference sequence). The CDR3: CASGRDPVDEQYF. For the CDR3, the DNA is TGTGCCAGCGGCAGGGACCCAGTCGACGAGCAGTACTTC.

In the case of this clone: Relative to the germline gene, one junction end is altered; a read error may explain this. V gene TRBV7-7 combines with J gene TRBJ1-2; D uncertain. Germline CDR1 is SSHAT and CDR2 is FNYEAQ (reference sequence). This CDR3 has 16 residues. The CDR3 bases are TGTGCTAGCAGCTTCGGAGCCCCCCCCGCTAACTATGGCTACACCTTC. Encoded protein: CASSFGAPPANYGYTF.

The rearrangement links TRBV7-2 to TRBJ2-1, with 10 bases fitting TRBD2. V lost 6 bases and J lost 8; bases outside the gene matches: 7. There are 14 residues in the CDR3. CDR1 is SGHTA, CDR2 FQGNSA, per germline. For the CDR3, the DNA is TGTGCCAGCAGTACATCTAGCGGGAGTGATGAGCAGTTCTTC. Amino acid sequence: CASSTSSGSDEQFF.

The J gene is TRBJ1-2, the V gene TRBV7-9; 8 bases agree with TRBD1. The V segment lost 6 bases and the J segment 4 bases; nucleotides outside the gene matches: 10. Germline V gene data show CDR1 as SEHNR and CDR2 as FQNEAQ (reference sequence). There are 15 residues in the CDR3. This CDR3 reads CASRKDRVGSYGYTF. The CDR3 DNA is TGTGCCAGCAGAAAGGACAGGGTGGGGTCCTATGGCTACACCTTC.

This chain links TRBV28 with TRBJ2-3, with D hard to call. In germline, CDR1 is MDHEN, CDR2 SYDVKM. The germline V and J ends were trimmed by 2 bases and 3 bases, with 15 bases remaining between them. The CDR3 is made up of 16 amino acids. The CDR3 sequence: CASSLIRSVYTDTQYF. The CDR3 DNA reads TGTGCCAGCAGTTTAATAAGAAGCGTCTATACAGATACGCAGTATTTT.

V is TRBV28 and J is TRBJ1-2; 7 positions match TRBD1. Germline V gives CDR1 MDHEN, CDR2 SYDVKM. Trimming at V came to 6 bases and at J to 3 bases, leaving 19 bases not matched to a gene. The CDR3 is 18 amino acids. For the CDR3, the DNA is TGTGCCAGCAGCTCAGGGGTAAGACAGGGACTCTTGGACTATGGCTACACCTTC. It translates to CASSSGVRQGLLDYGYTF.

The rearrangement links TRBV19 to TRBJ2-1; TRBD2 matches at 8 bases. The germline V gene has CDR1 LNHDA and CDR2 SQIVND (reference sequence). Trimming removed 4 bases from V and 5 bases from J; junction bases left unmatched: 4. CDR3 length: 14 amino acids. CDR3 protein: CASSNRLANNEQFF. The CDR3 DNA reads TGTGCCAGTAGTAACCGACTAGCGAACAATGAGCAGTTCTTC.

The gene calls are TRBV5-1 and TRBJ2-6, with 9 bases that match TRBD1. The J segment lost 3 bases and the V segment lost 4 bases, leaving 17 bases of the junction unmatched. Per the germline V gene, CDR1 is SGHRS and CDR2 is YFSETQ. This CDR3 is built from 20 residues. The CDR3 loop reads CASSTSADGTGPVGANVLTF. CDR3 nucleotides: TGCGCCAGCAGCACATCCGCGGATGGGACAGGGCCAGTTGGGGCCAACGTCCTGACTTTC.

This chain links TRBV6-5 with TRBJ2-7; D may be TRBD1 (5 bases). This CDR3 is built from 14 residues. V lost 6 bases and J lost 3, with 15 bases in between. Germline CDR1 is MNHEY and CDR2 is SVGAGI. CDR3 bases: TGTGCCAGCAGCCGAGGACAAGCCTTCTACGAGCAGTACTTC. Its translation is CASSRGQAFYEQYF.

The chain recombines TRBV30 with TRBJ1-6, with unresolved D. Trimming left V 1 base short and J 7 bases short, with 11 bases between. CDR3 length equals 14 residues. Germline CDR1 reads GTSNPN; CDR2 reads SVGIG (reference sequence). CDR3 DNA: TGTGCCTGGAGTGCCCCCGGGTTGAATTCACCCCTCCACTTT. Translating it yields CAWSAPGLNSPLHF.

The chain employs TRBV6-5 and TRBJ2-7; TRBD1 aligns across 9 bases. CDR3 length: 13 amino acids. CDR1 is MNHEY, CDR2 SVGAGI, per germline. V lost 7 bases and J lost 2; bases outside the gene matches: 3. The chain's CDR3 is CASKRQGAYEQYF. In nucleotides, the CDR3 is TGTGCCAGCAAACGACAGGGGGCCTACGAGCAGTACTTC.

This chain joins TRBV7-9 and TRBJ2-5; 9 bases agree with TRBD2. After removal of 2 bases from V and 3 bases from J, the junction contained 7 bases not matched to a gene. This CDR3 region has 16 residues. The germline gives CDR1 SEHNR, CDR2 FQNEAQ (reference sequence). DNA of the CDR3: TGTGCCAGCAGCTTAAGCCGGGCTAGCGGGAAAGAGACCCAGTACTTC. Translating gives CASSLSRASGKETQYF.

The chain carries TRBV19 and TRBJ2-3; 9 bases align to TRBD2. V shed 7 bases, J shed 4 bases, and the junction held 9 bases outside the gene matches. The V gene's germline CDR1 is LNHDA and CDR2 SQIVND (reference sequence). The CDR3 runs 15 residues. The CDR3 region is CASKEASGRPDTQYF. The DNA of the CDR3 is TGTGCCAGTAAGGAGGCGAGCGGGAGGCCAGATACGCAGTATTTT.

V gene TRBV9 combines with J gene TRBJ1-1; 12 bases match TRBD1. CDR1 and CDR2 from the germline V gene are SGDLS and YYNGEE. V gave up 2 bases and J gave up 5 bases; unmatched junction bases: 7. This CDR3 contains 16 residues. CDR3 sequence: CASSVGGQGATTEAFF. The CDR3 bases are TGTGCCAGCAGCGTCGGGGGACAGGGGGCAACAACTGAAGCTTTCTTT.

The V and J genes are TRBV5-4 and TRBJ1-1; no clear D gene. The length of the CDR3 is 12 residues. Germline V gene data show CDR1 as SGHNT and CDR2 as YYREEE (reference sequence). V was shortened by 4 bases and J by 5 bases, with 9 bases between the two germline ends. CDR3 region: CASSPTATEAFF. The CDR3 nucleotides are TGTGCCAGCAGCCCGACTGCGACTGAAGCTTTCTTT.

J is TRBJ1-1 and V is TRBV30; 11 bases match TRBD1. CDR3 length equals 14 residues. Germline CDR1 GTSNPN, CDR2 SVGIG (reference sequence). V shed 0 bases and J 4 bases; nucleotides not matched to a gene: 1. The CDR3 is CAWSVDRGRTEAFF. CDR3 nucleotide sequence: TGTGCCTGGAGTGTGGACAGGGGGCGCACTGAAGCTTTCTTT.

This clone was detected only once. The chain is built from TRBV9 and TRBJ1-2; weak D call: TRBD1 (6 bases). There are 15 residues in the CDR3. Germline V gene lookup returns CDR1 SGDLS and CDR2 YYNGEE. Trimming cost V 2 bases and J 8 bases, with 19 bases left between them. CDR3 in amino acids: CASSVQPHTGHGYTF. The CDR3 coding sequence is TGTGCCAGCAGCGTTCAACCCCATACAGGGCACGGCTACACCTTC.

V and J are TRBV2 and TRBJ1-6; D gene uncertain. Germline loops: CDR1 SNHLY, CDR2 FYNNEI. Trimming left V 4 bases short and J 0 bases short, with 7 bases between. This CDR3 has 15 amino acids. DNA for the CDR3: TGTGCCAGCAGTGTAACGAGCTCCTATAATTCACCCCTCCACTTT. Amino acids: CASSVTSSYNSPLHF.

The gene calls are TRBV27 and TRBJ2-7, with 9 bases identical to TRBD2. The length of the CDR3 is 14 residues. After removal of 3 bases from V and 6 bases from J, the junction contained 6 bases not matched to a gene. Germline lookup yields CDR1 MNHEY and CDR2 SMNVEV (reference sequence). CDR3: CASSLAGGPREQYF. The CDR3 DNA follows: TGTGCCAGCAGTTTGGCGGGAGGGCCTCGCGAGCAGTACTTC.